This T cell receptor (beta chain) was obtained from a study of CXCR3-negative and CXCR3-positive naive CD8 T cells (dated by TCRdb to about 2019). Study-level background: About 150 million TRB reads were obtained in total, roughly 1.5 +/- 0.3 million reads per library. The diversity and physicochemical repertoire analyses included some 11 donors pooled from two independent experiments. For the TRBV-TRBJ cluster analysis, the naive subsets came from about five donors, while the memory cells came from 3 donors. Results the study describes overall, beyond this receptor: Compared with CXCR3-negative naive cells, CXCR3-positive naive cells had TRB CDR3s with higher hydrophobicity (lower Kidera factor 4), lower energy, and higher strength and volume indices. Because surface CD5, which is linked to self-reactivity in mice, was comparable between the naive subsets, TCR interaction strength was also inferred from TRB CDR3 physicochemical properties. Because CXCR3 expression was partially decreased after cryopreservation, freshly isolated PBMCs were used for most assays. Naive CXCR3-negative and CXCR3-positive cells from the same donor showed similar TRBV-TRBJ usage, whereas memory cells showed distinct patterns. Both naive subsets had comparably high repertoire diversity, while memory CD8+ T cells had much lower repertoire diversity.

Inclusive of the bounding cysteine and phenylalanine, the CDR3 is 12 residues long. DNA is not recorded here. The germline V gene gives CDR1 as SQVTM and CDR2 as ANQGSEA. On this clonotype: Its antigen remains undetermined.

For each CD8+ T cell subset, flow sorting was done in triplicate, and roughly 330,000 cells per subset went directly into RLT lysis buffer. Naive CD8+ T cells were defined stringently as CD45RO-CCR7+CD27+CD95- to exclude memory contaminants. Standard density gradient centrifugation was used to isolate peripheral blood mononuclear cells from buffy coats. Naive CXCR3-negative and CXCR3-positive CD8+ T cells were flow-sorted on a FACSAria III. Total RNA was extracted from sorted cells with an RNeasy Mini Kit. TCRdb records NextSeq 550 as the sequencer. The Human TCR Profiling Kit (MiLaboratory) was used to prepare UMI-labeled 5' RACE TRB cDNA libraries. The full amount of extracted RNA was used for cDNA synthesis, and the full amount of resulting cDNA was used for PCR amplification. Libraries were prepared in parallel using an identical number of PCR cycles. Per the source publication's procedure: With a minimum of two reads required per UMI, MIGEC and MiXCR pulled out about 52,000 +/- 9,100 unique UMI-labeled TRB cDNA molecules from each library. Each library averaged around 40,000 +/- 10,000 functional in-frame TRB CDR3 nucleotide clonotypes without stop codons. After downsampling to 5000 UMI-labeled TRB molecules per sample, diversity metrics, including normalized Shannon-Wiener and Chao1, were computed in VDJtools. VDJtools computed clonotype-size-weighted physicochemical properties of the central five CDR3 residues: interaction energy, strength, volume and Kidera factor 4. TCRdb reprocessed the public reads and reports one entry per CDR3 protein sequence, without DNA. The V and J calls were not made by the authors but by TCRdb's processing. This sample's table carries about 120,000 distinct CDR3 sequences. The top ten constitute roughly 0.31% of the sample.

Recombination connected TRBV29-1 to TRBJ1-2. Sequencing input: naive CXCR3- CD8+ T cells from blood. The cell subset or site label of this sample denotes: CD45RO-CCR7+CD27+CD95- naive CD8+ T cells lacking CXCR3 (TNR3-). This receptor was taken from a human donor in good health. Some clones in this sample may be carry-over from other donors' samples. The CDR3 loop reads CSVPRGGPGYTF.